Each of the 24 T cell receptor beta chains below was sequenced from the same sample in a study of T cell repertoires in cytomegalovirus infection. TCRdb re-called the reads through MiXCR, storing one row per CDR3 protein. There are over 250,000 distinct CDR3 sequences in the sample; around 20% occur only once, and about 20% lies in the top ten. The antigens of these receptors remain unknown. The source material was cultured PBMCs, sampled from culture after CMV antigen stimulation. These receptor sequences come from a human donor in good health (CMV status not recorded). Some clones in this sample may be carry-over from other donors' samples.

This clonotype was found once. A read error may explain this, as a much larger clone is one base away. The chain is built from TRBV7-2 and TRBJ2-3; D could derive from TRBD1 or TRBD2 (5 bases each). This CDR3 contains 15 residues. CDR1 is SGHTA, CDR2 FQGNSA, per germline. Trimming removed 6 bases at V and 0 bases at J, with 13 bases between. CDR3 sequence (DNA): TGTGCCAGCAGTCTCGTCGGGGCGAGCACAGATACGCAGTATTTT. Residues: CASSLVGASTDTQYF.

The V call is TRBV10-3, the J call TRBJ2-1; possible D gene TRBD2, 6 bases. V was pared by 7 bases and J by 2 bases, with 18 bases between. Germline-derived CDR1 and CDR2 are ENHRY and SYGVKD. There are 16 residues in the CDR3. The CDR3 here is CAIIGTAAGTYNEQFF. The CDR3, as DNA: TGTGCCATCATTGGAACAGCGGCGGGAACCTACAATGAGCAGTTCTTC.

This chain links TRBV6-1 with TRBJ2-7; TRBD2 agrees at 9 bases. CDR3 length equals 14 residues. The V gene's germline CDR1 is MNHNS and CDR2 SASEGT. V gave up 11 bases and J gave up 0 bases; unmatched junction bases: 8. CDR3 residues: CACNLAGPSYEQYF. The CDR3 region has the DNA TGTGCCTGCAACCTAGCGGGACCCTCCTACGAGCAGTACTTC.

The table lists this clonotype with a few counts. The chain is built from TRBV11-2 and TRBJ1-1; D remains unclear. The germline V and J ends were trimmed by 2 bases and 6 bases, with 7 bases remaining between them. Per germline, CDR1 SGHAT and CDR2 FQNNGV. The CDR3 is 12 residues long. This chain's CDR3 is CASSLQASEAFF. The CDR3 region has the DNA TGTGCCAGCAGCTTACAGGCTTCTGAAGCTTTCTTT.

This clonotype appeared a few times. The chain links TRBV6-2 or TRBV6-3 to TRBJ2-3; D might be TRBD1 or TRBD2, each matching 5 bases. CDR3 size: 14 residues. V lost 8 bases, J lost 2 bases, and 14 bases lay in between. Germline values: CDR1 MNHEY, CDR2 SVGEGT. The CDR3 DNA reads TGTGCCAGCTTACGGGGCGAGTACACAGATACGCAGTATTTT. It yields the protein CASLRGEYTDTQYF.

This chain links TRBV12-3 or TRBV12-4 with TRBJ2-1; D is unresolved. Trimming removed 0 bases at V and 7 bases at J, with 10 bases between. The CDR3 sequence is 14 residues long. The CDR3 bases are TGTGCCAGCAGTTTAGCTCGCGCCCTAAATGAGCAGTTCTTC. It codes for CASSLARALNEQFF.

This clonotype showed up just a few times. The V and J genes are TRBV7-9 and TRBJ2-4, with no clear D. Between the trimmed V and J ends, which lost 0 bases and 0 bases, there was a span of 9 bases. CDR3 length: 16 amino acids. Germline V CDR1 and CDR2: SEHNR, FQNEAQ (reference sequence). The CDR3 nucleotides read TGTGCCAGCAGCTTAGCACGGGCGTTAGCCAAAAACATTCAGTACTTC. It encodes CASSLARALAKNIQYF.

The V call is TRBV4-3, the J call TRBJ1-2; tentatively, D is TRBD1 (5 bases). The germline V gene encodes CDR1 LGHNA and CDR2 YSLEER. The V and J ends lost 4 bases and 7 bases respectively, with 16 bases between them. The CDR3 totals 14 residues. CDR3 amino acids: CASSPTSGTSGYTF. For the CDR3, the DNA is TGCGCCAGCAGCCCGACCTCAGGGACTAGTGGCTACACCTTC.

In nucleotides, the CDR3 is TGTGCCAGCAGCACAGTCGGAGGCACCTACAATGAGCAGTTCTTC. The encoded protein is CASSTVGGTYNEQFF. The V and J genes are TRBV7-2 and TRBJ2-1; TRBD2 might be the D (5 bases). The germline V gene has CDR1 SGHTA and CDR2 FQGNSA. V was trimmed by 5 bases and J by 2 bases, leaving 13 bases between them. This CDR3 is 15 amino acids long.

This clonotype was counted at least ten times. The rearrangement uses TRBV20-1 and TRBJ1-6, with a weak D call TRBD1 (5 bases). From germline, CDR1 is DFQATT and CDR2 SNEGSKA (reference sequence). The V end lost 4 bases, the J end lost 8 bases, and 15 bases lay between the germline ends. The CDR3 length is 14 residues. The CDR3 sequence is CSANAGGIDSPLHF. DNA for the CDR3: TGCAGTGCTAATGCCGGGGGGATTGATTCACCCCTCCACTTT.

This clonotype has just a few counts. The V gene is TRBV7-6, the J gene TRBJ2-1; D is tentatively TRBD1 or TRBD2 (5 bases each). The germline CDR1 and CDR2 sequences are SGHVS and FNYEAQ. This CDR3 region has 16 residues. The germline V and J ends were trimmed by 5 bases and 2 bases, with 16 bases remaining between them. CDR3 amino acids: CASSLGMGEPYNEQFF. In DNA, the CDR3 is TGTGCCAGCAGCCTAGGGATGGGGGAGCCCTACAATGAGCAGTTCTTC.

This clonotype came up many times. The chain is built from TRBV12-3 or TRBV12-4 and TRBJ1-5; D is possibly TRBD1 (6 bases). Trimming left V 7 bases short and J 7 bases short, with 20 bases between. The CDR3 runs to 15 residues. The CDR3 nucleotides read TGTGCCAGCACTCGTCGATCGCTGGGGGCCCAGCCCCAGCATTTT. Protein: CASTRRSLGAQPQHF.

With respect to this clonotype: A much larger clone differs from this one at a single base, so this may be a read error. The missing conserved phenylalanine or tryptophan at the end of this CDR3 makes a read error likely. The CDR3 region has the DNA TGTGCCAGCAGGTCCGAGGGAGATACGCAGTATCTT. It encodes CASRSEGDTQYL. The chain is built from TRBV7-2 and TRBJ2-3; a possible D gene is TRBD2 (5 bases). The germline V gene encodes CDR1 SGHTA and CDR2 FQGNSA. The CDR3 is made up of 12 amino acids. Trimming cost V 6 bases and J 5 bases, with 9 bases left between them.

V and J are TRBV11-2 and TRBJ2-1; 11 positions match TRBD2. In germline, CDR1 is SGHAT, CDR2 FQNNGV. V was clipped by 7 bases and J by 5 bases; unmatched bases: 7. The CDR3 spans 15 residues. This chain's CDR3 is CASTSGTSGNNEQFF. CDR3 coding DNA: TGTGCCAGCACTTCAGGGACTAGCGGAAACAATGAGCAGTTCTTC.

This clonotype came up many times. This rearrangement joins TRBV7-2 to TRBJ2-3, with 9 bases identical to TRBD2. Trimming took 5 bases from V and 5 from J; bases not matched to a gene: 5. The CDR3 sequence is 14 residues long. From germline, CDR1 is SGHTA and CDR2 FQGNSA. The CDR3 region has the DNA TGTGCCAGCAGCCCAGGACTAGCGCGAGATACGCAGTATTTT. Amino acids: CASSPGLARDTQYF.

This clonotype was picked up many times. The chain's CDR3 is CASSLVYRGRSEQFF. CDR3 coding DNA: TGTGCCAGCAGCTTGGTTTACAGGGGGCGTAGTGAGCAGTTCTTC. The chain carries TRBV7-6 and TRBJ2-1, with 9 bases identical to TRBD1. Germline V gives CDR1 SGHVS, CDR2 FNYEAQ. The CDR3 has 15 amino acids. V lost 3 bases to trimming and J lost 9 bases; unmatched junction nucleotides: 9.

The CDR3 here is CAWSRGRAAGGELFF. DNA for the CDR3: TGTGCCTGGAGTCGAGGGAGGGCCGCGGGGGGGGAGCTGTTTTTT. V and J are TRBV30 and TRBJ2-2, with 7 bases identical to TRBD2. The V and J ends lost 2 bases and 8 bases, in that order; junction bases with no gene match: 11. Germline assignment: CDR1 GTSNPN and CDR2 SVGIG (reference sequence). The CDR3 length is 15 residues.

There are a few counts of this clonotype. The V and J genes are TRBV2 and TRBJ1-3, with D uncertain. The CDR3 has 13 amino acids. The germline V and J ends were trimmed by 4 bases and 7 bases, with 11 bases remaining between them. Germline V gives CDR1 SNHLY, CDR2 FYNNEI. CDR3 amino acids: CASSAGPRNTIYF. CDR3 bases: TGTGCCAGCAGTGCCGGACCCAGGAACACCATATATTTT.

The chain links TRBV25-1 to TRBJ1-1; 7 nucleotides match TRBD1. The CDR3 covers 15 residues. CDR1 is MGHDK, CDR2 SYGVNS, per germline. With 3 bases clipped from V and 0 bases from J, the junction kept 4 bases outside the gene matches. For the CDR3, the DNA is TGTGCCAGCAGTGACTCGCAGGGGGTGAACACTGAAGCTTTCTTT. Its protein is CASSDSQGVNTEAFF.

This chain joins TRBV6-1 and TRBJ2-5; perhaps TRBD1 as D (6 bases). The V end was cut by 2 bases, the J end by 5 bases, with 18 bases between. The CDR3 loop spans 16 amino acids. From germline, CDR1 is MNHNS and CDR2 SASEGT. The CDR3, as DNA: TGTGCCAGCAGTGAACAAAGCCCGGGACACGGGGAGACCCAGTACTTC. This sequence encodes CASSEQSPGHGETQYF.

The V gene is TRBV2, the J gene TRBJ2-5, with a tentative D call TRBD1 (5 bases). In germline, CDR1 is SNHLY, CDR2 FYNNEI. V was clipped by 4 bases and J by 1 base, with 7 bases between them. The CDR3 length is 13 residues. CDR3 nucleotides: TGTGCCAGCAGTGGACAGATCCAAGAGACCCAGTACTTC. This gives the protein CASSGQIQETQYF.

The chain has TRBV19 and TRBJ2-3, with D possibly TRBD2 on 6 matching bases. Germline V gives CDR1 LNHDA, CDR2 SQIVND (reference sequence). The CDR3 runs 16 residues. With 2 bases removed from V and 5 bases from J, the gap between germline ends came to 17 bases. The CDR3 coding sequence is TGTGCCAGTAGTATATGGGGAGGTCCGGAGAGAGATACGCAGTATTTT. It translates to CASSIWGGPERDTQYF.

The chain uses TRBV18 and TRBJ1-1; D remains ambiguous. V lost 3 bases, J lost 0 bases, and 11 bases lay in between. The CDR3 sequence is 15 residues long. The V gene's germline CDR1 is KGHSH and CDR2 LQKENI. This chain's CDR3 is CASSPKTAVNTEAFF. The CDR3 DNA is TGTGCCAGCTCACCTAAGACGGCTGTGAACACTGAAGCTTTCTTT.

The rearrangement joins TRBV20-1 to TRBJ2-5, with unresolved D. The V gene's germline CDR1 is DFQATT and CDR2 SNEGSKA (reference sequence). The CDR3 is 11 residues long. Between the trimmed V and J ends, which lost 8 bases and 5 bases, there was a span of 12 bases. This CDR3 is CSTPLWETQYF. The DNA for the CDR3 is TGCAGTACACCCCTATGGGAGACCCAGTACTTC.